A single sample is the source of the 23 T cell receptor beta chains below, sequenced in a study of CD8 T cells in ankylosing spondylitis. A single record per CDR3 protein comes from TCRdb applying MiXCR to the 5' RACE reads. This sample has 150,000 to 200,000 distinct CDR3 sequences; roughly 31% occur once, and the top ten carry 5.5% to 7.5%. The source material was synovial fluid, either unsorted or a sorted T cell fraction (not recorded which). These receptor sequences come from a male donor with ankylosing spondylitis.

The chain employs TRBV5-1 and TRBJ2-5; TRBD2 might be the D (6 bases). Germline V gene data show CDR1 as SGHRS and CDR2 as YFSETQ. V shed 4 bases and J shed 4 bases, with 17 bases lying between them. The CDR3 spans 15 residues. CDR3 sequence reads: CASSPETSLGETQYF. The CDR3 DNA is TGCGCCAGCAGCCCCGAGACTAGTTTAGGAGAGACCCAGTACTTC.

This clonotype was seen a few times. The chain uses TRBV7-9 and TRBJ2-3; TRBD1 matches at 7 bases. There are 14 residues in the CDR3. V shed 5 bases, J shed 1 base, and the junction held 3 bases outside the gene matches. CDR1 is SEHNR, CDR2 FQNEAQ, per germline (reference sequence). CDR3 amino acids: CASSPGQGTDTQYF. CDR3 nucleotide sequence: TGTGCCAGCAGCCCTGGACAGGGCACAGATACGCAGTATTTT.

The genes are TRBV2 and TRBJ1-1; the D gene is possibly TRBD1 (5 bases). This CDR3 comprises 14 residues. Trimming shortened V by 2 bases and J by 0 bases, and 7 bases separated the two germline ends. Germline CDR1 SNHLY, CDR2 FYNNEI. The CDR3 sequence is CASSENRLNTEAFF. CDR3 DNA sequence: TGTGCCAGCAGTGAAAACAGGCTGAACACTGAAGCTTTCTTT.

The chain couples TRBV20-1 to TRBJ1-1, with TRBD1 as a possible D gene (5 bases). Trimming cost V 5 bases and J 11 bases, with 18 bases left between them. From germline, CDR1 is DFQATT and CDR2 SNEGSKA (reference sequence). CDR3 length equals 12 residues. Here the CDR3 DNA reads TGCAGTGCTCCGCGGGGCTTGATAGAGGCTTTCTTT. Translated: CSAPRGLIEAFF.

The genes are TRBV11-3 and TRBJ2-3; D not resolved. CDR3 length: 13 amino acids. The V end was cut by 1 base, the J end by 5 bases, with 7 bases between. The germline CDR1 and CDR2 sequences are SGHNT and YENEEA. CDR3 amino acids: CASSLGVGDTQYF. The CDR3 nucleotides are TGTGCCAGCAGCTTAGGGGTCGGAGATACGCAGTATTTT.

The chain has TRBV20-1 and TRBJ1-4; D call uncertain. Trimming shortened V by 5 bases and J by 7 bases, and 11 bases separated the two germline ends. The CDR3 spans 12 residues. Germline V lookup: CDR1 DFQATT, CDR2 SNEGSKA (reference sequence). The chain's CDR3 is CSALSGAEKLFF. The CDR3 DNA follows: TGCAGTGCTCTGAGTGGTGCTGAAAAACTGTTTTTT.

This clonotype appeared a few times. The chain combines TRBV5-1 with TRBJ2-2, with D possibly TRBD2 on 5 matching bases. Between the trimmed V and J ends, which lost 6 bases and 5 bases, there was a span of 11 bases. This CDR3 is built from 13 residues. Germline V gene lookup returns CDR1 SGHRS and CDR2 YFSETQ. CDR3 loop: CASNVGGTGELFF. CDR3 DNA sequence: TGCGCCAGCAATGTAGGCGGGACCGGGGAGCTGTTTTTT.

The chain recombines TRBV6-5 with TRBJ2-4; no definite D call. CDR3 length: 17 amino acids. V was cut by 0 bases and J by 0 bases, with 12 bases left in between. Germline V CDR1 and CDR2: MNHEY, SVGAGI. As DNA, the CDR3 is TGTGCCAGCAGTTACTCGGCGCCGCTTATAGCCAAAAACATTCAGTACTTC. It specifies CASSYSAPLIAKNIQYF.

DNA for the CDR3: TGTGCCAGCAGCCTTAGGGGGGGGGCCACAGATACGCAGTATTTT. This encodes CASSLRGGATDTQYF. The rearrangement joins TRBV3-1 to TRBJ2-3, with a possible D match to TRBD2 (7 bases). Per germline, CDR1 LGHDT and CDR2 YNNKEL (reference sequence). The CDR3 has 15 residues. Trimming took off 4 bases at V and 2 bases at J, with 13 bases between the two ends.

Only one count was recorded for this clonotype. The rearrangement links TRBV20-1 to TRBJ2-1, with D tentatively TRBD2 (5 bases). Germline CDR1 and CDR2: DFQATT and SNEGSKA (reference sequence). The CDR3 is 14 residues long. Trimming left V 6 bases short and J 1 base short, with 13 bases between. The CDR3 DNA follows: TGCAGTGCCGACGCGAGGAGGTCCTACAATGAGCAGTTCTTC. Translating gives CSADARRSYNEQFF.

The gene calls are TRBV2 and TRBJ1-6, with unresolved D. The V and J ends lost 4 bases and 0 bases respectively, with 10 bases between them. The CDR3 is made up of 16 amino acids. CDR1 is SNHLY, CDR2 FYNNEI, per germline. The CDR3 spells CASSVAAGSYNSPLHF. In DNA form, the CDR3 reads TGTGCCAGCAGTGTTGCGGCAGGCTCCTATAATTCACCCCTCCACTTT. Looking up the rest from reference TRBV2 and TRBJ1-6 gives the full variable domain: EPEVTQTPSHQVTQMGQEVILRCVPISNHLYFYWYRQILGQKVEFLVSFYNNEISEKSEIFDDQFSVERPDGSNFTLKIRSTKLEDSAMYFCASSVAAGSYNSPLHFGNGTRLTVT.

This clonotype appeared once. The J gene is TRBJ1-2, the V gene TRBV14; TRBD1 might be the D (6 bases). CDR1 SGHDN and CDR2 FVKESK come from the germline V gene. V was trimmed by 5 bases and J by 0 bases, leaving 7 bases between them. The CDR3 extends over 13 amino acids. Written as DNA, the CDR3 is TGTGCCAGCAGCAGGGGGACTAACTATGGCTACACCTTC. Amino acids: CASSRGTNYGYTF.

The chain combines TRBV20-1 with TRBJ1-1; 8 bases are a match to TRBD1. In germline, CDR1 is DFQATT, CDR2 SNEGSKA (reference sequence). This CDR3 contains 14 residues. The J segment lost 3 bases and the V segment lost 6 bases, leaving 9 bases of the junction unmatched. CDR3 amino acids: CSAPGGSDYTEAFF. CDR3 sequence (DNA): TGCAGTGCCCCAGGGGGCTCAGACTACACTGAAGCTTTCTTT.

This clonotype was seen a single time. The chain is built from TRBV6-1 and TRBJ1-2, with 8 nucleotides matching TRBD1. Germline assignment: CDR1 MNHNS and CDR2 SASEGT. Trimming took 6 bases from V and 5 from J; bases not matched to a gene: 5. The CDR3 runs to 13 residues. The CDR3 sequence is CASRTGVLYGYTF. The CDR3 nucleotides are TGTGCCAGCAGGACAGGGGTTTTGTATGGCTACACCTTC.

CDR3 sequence (DNA): TGTGCCAGCAGCTTATCCCAACGTGGGAAATGGGGCGCCTCTAACTATGGCTACACCTTC. Protein sequence: CASSLSQRGKWGASNYGYTF. The V call is TRBV11-2, the J call TRBJ1-2; a weak D match, TRBD1 (5 bases). From germline, CDR1 is SGHAT and CDR2 FQNNGV. Trimming removed 2 bases from V and 0 bases from J, with 25 bases in between. The CDR3 consists of 20 residues.

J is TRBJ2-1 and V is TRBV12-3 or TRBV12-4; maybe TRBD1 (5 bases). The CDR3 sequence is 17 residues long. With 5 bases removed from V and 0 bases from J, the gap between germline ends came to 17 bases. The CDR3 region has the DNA TGTGCCAGCAGTAGGGGCGGTAACCTCGGCTCCTACAATGAGCAGTTCTTC. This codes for CASSRGGNLGSYNEQFF.

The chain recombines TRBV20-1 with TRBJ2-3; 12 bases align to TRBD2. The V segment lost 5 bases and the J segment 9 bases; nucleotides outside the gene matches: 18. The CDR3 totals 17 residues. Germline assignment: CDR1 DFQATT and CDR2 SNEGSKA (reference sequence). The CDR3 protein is CSADPRTSGDLQITQYF. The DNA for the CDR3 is TGCAGTGCTGACCCCAGGACTAGCGGGGATTTACAGATAACGCAGTATTTT.

CDR3: CASSLVSSGARQTQYF. The CDR3 region has the DNA TGTGCCAGCAGCTTAGTGTCTAGCGGGGCTCGACAGACCCAGTACTTC. V usage is TRBV7-2 and J usage is TRBJ2-5; 9 nucleotides line up with TRBD2. The CDR3 is 16 amino acids. With V trimmed by 1 base and J by 6 bases, 9 bases remained unmatched. Germline loops: CDR1 SGHTA, CDR2 FQGNSA.

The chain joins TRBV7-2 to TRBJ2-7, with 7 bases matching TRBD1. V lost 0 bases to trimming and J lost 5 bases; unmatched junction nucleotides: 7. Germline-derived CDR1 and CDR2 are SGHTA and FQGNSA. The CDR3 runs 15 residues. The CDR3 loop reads CASSLAGTEYHEQYF. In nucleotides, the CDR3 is TGTGCCAGCAGCTTAGCCGGGACAGAATACCACGAGCAGTACTTC.

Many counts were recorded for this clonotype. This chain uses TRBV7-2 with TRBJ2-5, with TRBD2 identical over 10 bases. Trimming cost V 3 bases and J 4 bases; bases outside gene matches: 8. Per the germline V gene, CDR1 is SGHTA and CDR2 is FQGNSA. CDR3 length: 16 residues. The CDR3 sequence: CASSFPSGSGAETQYF. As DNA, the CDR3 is TGTGCCAGCAGCTTCCCTAGCGGGAGTGGAGCAGAGACCCAGTACTTC.

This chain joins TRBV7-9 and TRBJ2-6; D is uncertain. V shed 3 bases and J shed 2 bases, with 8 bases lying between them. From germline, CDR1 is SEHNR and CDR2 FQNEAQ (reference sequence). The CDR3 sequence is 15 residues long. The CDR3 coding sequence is TGTGCCAGCAGCTTTATAGGGACTGGGGCCAACGTCCTGACTTTC. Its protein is CASSFIGTGANVLTF.

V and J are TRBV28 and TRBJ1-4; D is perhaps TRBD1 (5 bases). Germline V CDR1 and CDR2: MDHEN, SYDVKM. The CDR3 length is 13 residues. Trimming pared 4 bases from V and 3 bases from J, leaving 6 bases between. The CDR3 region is CASSWDPNEKLFF. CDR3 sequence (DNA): TGTGCCAGCAGTTGGGACCCTAATGAAAAACTGTTTTTT.

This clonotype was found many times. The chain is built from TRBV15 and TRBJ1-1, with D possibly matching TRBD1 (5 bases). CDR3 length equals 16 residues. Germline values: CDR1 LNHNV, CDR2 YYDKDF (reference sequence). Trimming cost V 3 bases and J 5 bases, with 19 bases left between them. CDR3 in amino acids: CATSSTGGGLGTEAFF. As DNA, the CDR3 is TGTGCCACCAGCAGTACAGGCGGGGGATTGGGGACTGAAGCTTTCTTT.